The text below deals with one T cell receptor (beta chain). CDR1 is MGHRA, CDR2 YSYEKL, per germline. The CDR3 spans 14 residues. TCRdb reworked the 5' RACE reads into one entry per CDR3 protein, no DNA. This sample's table reports a few hundred thousand distinct CDR3 sequences. These data originate in a study of monozygotic twins with inflammatory bowel disease. Blood samples of approximately 2.5 ml were drawn from every donor. The chain is built from TRBV4-1 and TRBJ1-6; TCRdb returns TRBD1, unconfirmable since there is no DNA. Sequenced input: blood. This sequence originates from a human donor with ulcerative colitis or Crohn's disease, or a healthy co-twin of an affected twin (not recorded which). The CDR3 loop reads CASSQGDGASPLHF.